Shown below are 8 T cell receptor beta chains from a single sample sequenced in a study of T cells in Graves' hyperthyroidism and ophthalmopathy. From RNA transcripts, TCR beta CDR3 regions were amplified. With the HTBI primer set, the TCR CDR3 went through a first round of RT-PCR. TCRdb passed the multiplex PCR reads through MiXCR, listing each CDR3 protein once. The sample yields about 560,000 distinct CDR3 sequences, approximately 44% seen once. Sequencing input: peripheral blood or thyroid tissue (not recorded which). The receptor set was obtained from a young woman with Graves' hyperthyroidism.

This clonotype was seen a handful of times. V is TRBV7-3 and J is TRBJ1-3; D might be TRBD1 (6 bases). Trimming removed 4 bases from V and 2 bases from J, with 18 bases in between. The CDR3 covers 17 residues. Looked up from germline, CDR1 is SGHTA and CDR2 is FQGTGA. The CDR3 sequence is CASSSPHYRQAGNTIYF. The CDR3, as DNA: TGTGCCAGCAGCTCCCCACACTATCGACAGGCTGGAAACACCATATATTTT.

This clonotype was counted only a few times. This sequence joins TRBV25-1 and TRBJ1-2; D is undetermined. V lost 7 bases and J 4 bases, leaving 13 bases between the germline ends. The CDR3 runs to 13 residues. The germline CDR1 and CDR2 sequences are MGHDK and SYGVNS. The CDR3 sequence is CASTSLEGYGYTF. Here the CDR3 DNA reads TGTGCCAGCACTTCTCTGGAAGGCTATGGCTACACCTTC.

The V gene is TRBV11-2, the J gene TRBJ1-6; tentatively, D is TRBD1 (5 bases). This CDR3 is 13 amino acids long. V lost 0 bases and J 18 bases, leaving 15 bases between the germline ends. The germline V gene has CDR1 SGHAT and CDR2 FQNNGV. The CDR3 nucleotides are TGTGCCAGCAGCTTAGAACCCGAGGGGCTGCCCCACTTT. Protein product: CASSLEPEGLPHF. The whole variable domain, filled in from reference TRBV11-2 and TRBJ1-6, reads EAGVAQSPRYKIIEKRQSVAFWCNPISGHATLYWYQQILGQGPKLLIQFQNNGVVDDSQLPKDRFSAERLKGVDSTLKIQPAKLEDSAVYLCASSLEPEGLPHFGNGTRLTVT.

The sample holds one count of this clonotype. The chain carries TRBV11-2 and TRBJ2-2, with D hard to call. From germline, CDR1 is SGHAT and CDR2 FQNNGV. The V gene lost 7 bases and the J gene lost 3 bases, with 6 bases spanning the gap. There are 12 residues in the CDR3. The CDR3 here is CASKLDTGELFF. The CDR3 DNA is TGTGCCAGCAAGTTGGACACCGGGGAGCTGTTTTTT.

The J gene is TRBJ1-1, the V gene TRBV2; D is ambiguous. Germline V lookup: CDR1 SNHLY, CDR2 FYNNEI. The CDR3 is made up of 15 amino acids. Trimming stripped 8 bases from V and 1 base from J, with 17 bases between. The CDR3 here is CASDGGLMRNTEAFF. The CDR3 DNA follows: TGTGCCAGCGATGGAGGTTTAATGAGGAACACTGAAGCTTTCTTT.

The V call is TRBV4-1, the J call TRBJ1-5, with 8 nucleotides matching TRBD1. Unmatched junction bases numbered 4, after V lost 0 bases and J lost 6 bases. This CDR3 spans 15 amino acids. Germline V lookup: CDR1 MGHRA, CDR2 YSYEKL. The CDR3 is CASSQEDRDVQPQHF. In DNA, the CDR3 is TGCGCCAGCAGCCAAGAGGACAGGGATGTTCAGCCCCAGCATTTT.

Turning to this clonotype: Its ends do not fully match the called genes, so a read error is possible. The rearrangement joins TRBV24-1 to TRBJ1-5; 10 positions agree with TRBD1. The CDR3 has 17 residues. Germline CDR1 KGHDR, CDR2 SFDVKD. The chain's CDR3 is CASSNQRTGGRDQPQHF. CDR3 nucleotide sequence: TGTGCCAGCAGTAACCAGAGGACAGGGGGTAGGGATCAGCCCCAGCATTTT.

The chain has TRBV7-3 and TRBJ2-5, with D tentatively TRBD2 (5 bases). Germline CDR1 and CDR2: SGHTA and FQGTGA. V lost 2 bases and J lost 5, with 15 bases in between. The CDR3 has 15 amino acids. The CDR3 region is CASSLEGFGGETQYF. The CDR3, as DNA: TGTGCCAGCAGCTTAGAAGGTTTTGGCGGGGAGACCCAGTACTTC.